Each of the 8 T cell receptor beta chains below was sequenced from the same sample in a study of blood T cell repertoires in COVID-19. Clones were read by immunoSEQ multiplex PCR, and TCRdb kept only the in-frame ones, dropping some. The sample records around 89,000 clones, 88% being singletons. The sequencing sample was made of peripheral blood. The receptors here all came from a man in his 60s with acute or convalescent COVID-19.

The chain combines TRBV5-1 with TRBJ2-2; D remains ambiguous. The CDR3 has 15 amino acids. Trimming removed 0 bases from V and 0 bases from J, with 6 bases in between. The germline gives CDR1 SGHRS, CDR2 YFSETQ. CDR3 nucleotide sequence: TGCGCCAGCAGCTTGGCCAGTTCGAACACCGGGGAGCTGTTTTTT. It encodes CASSLASSNTGELFF.

The chain links TRBV5-6 to TRBJ2-1, with D perhaps TRBD2 (6 bases). Germline CDR1 reads SGHDT; CDR2 reads YYEEEE. The length of the CDR3 is 13 residues. The V gene lost 6 bases and the J gene lost 9 bases, with 16 bases spanning the gap. The CDR3 nucleotides read TGTGCCAGCATTCCTCGGGGGTACGGTGAGCAGTTCTTC. It codes for CASIPRGYGEQFF.

Points on this clone: Other nucleotide sequences in the sample specify the same CDR3. The chain combines TRBV6-5 with TRBJ2-2; 7 bases are a match to TRBD1. J gave up 1 base and V 8 bases, and 4 bases lay outside the gene matches. This CDR3 is built from 14 residues. Germline V lookup: CDR1 MNHEY, CDR2 SVGAGI. The CDR3 bases are TGTGCCAGCTCACGGACAGGGAACACCGGGGAGCTGTTTTTT. Protein product: CASSRTGNTGELFF.

This clone was seen a single time. V is TRBV6-6 and J is TRBJ2-3, with D maybe TRBD2 (5 bases). V lost 5 bases to trimming and J lost 8 bases, with 11 bases between them. The germline CDR1 and CDR2 sequences are MNHNY and SVGAGI (reference sequence). This CDR3 is built from 12 residues. The CDR3 DNA reads as TGTGCCAGCAGTCCCCCCGAGGGTACGCAGTATTTT. Protein product: CASSPPEGTQYF.

This chain uses TRBV12-5 with TRBJ2-5; 8 nucleotides agree with TRBD1. The CDR3 runs to 15 residues. Per the germline V gene, CDR1 is LGHNT and CDR2 is FRNRAP. V trimming: 6 bases; J trimming: 2 bases; junction bases outside the gene matches: 8. The CDR3 nucleotides are TGTGCTAGTGGACAGTACCGGGACAGGCAAGAGACCCAGTACTTC. This gives the protein CASGQYRDRQETQYF.

This clone was found once. The chain recombines TRBV4-2 with TRBJ2-1, with a tentative D call TRBD2 (6 bases). V gave up 3 bases and J gave up 9 bases, with 9 bases separating them. CDR3 size: 12 residues. CDR1 and CDR2 from the germline V gene are LGHNA and YNFKEQ. The CDR3 DNA is TGTGCCAGCAGCCAGTCCGGGGGTGAGCAGTTCTTC. Encoded protein: CASSQSGGEQFF.

The V call is TRBV5-1, the J call TRBJ2-2, with 10 nucleotides matching TRBD2. CDR3 length equals 17 residues. The germline V gene has CDR1 SGHRS and CDR2 YFSETQ. J was trimmed by 4 bases and V by 0 bases; bases with no gene match: 6. The CDR3 region has the DNA TGCGCCAGCAGCTTGGGTCTAGCGGGAGCGGTCACCGGGGAGCTGTTTTTT. Translated: CASSLGLAGAVTGELFF.

This chain connects TRBV7-8 to TRBJ2-7; weak D call: TRBD1 (5 bases). Germline CDR1 is SGHVS and CDR2 is FQNEAQ. The CDR3 spans 14 residues. The germline V and J ends were trimmed by 1 base and 4 bases, with 11 bases remaining between them. CDR3 sequence (DNA): TGTGCCAGCAGCTTAGGACCAGGGCAATACGAGCAGTACTTC. The encoded protein is CASSLGPGQYEQYF.